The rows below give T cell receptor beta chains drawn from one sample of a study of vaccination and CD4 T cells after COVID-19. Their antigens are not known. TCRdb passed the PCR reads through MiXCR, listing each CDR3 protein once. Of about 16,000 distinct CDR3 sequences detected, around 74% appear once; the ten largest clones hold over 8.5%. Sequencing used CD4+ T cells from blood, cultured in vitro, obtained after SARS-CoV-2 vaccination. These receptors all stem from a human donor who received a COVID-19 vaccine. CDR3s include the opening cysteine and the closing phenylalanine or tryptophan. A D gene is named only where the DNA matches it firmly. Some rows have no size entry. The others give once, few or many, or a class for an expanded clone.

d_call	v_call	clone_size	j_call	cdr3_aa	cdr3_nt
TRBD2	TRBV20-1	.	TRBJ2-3	CSAREGSGDTDTQYF	TGCAGTGCTAGGGAAGGTAGCGGGGACACAGATACGCAGTATTTT
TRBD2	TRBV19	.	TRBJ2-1	CASSIRGDLYNEQFF	TGTGCCAGTAGTATCCGGGGGGATCTCTACAATGAGCAGTTCTTC
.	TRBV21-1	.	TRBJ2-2	CASRKPLKTQGRLPTMNTGELFF	TGTGCCAGCAGGAAACCACTTAAGACCCAGGGTAGGTTGCCCACGATGAACACCGGGGAGCTGTTTTTT
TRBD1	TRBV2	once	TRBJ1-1	CASTDGFTGDTEAFF	TGTGCCAGCACCGATGGGTTCACAGGGGACACTGAAGCTTTCTTT
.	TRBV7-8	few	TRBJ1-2	CASSRPGLIYGYTF	TGTGCCAGCAGCCGACCCGGACTGATCTATGGCTACACCTTC
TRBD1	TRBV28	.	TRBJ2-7	CASSSQGDSYEQYF	TGTGCCAGCAGTTCCCAGGGGGACAGCTACGAGCAGTACTTC
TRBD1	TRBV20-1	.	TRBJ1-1	CSPSQGVWNTEAFF	TGCAGTCCATCTCAGGGGGTTTGGAACACTGAAGCTTTCTTT
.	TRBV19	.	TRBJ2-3	CASSISPVAGDTQYF	TGTGCCAGTAGTATAAGCCCCGTGGCCGGAGATACGCAGTATTTT
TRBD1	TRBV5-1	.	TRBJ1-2	CASSSTGQVGNYGYTF	TGCGCCAGCAGCTCAACAGGACAGGTGGGGAACTATGGCTACACCTTC
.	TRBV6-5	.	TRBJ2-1	CASSYGVNEQFF	TGTGCCAGCAGTTACGGGGTGAATGAGCAGTTCTTC
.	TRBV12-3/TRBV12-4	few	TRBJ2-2	CASSFGSQGDTGELFF	TGTGCCAGCAGTTTCGGGTCTCAGGGTGACACCGGGGAGCTGTTTTTT
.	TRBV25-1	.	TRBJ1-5	CASSELTGNQPQHF	TGTGCCAGCAGTGAACTTACGGGCAATCAGCCCCAGCATTTT
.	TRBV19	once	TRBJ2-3	CASSIQGWGDTQYF	TGTGCCAGTAGTATACAGGGATGGGGAGATACGCAGTATTTT
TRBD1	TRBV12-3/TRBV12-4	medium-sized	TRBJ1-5	CASSYSLDRGGQPQHF	TGTGCCAGCAGTTACTCACTAGACAGGGGCGGTCAGCCCCAGCATTTT
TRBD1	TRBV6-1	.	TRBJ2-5	CASVSQGARTQYF	TGTGCCAGCGTCAGTCAGGGGGCACGGACCCAGTACTTC
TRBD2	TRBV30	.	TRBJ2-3	CAWSVLLAGQYF	TGTGCCTGGAGTGTACTACTAGCGGGGCAATATTTT
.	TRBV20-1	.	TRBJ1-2	CSARRWGGGYTF	TGCAGTGCTAGAAGGTGGGGGGGCGGCTACACCTTC
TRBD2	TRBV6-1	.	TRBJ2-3	CASSQSSGPPDTQYF	TGTGCCAGCAGCCAGTCTAGCGGTCCCCCCGATACGCAGTATTTT
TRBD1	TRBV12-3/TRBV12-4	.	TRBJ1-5	CASRGPTGGGQPQHF	TGTGCCAGCCGGGGCCCAACAGGGGGCGGACAGCCCCAGCATTTT
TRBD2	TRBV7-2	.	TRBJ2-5	CASSLGSSGAQETQYF	TGTGCCAGCAGCTTAGGATCTAGCGGGGCGCAAGAGACCCAGTACTTC
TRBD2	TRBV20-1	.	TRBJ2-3	CSAPLAGGPDTQYF	TGCAGTGCTCCTTTAGCGGGGGGGCCAGATACGCAGTATTTT
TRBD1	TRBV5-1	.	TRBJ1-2	CASSLVQGREYGYTF	TGCGCCAGCAGCTTGGTACAGGGGAGAGAATATGGCTACACCTTC
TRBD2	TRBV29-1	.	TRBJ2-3	CSVEFLAGGTDTQYF	TGCAGCGTTGAATTCCTAGCGGGGGGCACAGATACGCAGTATTTT
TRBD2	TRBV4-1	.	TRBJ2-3	CASSLGLAGALDTQYF	TGCGCCAGCAGCCTCGGACTAGCGGGGGCCCTAGATACGCAGTATTTT
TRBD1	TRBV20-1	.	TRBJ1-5	CSARNRGKGNQPQHF	TGCAGTGCTAGAAACAGGGGGAAAGGCAATCAGCCCCAGCATTTT
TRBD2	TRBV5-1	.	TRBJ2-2	CASSLGPQLAGGNTGELFF	TGCGCCAGCAGCTTGGGGCCACAACTAGCGGGGGGTAACACCGGGGAGCTGTTTTTT
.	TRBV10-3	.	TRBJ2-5	CAISEGTSQETQYF	TGTGCCATCAGTGAGGGGACTTCACAAGAGACCCAGTACTTC
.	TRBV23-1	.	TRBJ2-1	CASSQSEGGSSYNEQFF	TGCGCCAGCAGTCAATCTGAGGGCGGTTCCTCCTACAATGAGCAGTTCTTC
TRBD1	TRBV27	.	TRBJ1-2	CASSPHQRTGVGYTF	TGTGCCAGCAGTCCTCACCAAAGGACAGGGGTTGGCTACACCTTC
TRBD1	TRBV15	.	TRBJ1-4	CATSKDREVEKLFF	TGTGCCACCAGCAAAGACAGGGAGGTTGAAAAACTGTTTTTT
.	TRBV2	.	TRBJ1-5	CASSLTRGTNQPQHF	TGTGCCAGCAGTTTAACGCGGGGAACTAATCAGCCCCAGCATTTT
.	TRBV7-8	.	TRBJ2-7	CASSLFGGSLYEQYF	TGTGCCAGCAGCTTATTCGGGGGTTCCCTCTACGAGCAGTACTTC
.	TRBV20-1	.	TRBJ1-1	CSAREPLNTEAFF	TGCAGTGCTAGAGAACCCTTGAACACTGAAGCTTTCTTT
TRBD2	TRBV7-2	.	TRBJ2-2	CASSTGTSGGELFF	TGTGCCAGCAGCACCGGGACTAGCGGGGGGGAGCTGTTTTTT
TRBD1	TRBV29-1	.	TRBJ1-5	CSVRDRGDNQPQHF	TGCAGCGTGAGGGACAGGGGGGATAATCAGCCCCAGCATTTT
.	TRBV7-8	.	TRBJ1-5	CASSLRGANSNQPQHF	TGTGCCAGCAGCTTACGGGGTGCAAATAGCAATCAGCCCCAGCATTTT
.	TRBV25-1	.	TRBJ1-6	CASSEWGYNSPLHF	TGTGCCAGCAGTGAATGGGGTTATAATTCACCCCTCCACTTT
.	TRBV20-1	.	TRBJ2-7	CSARDLGGGRDEQYF	TGCAGTGCTAGAGATCTCGGCGGGGGCAGAGACGAGCAGTACTTC
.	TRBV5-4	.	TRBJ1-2	CASSLDRVDGYTF	TGTGCCAGCAGCTTGGATCGAGTGGATGGCTACACCTTC
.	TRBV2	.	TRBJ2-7	CASSTMPIGTYEQYF	TGTGCCAGCAGCACTATGCCTATTGGGACCTACGAGCAGTACTTC
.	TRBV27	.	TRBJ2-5	CATLTRGSAQETQYF	TGTGCCACCTTGACACGGGGGAGTGCCCAAGAGACCCAGTACTTC
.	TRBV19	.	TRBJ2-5	CASSNLRQETQYF	TGTGCCAGTAGTAATTTGAGGCAAGAGACCCAGTACTTC
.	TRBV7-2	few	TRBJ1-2	CASSLERNRGLNYGYTF	TGTGCCAGCAGCTTAGAGCGCAACAGAGGCCTAAACTATGGCTACACCTTC
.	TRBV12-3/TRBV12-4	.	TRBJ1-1	CASLLQNTEAFF	TGTGCCAGCCTCCTCCAGAACACTGAAGCTTTCTTT
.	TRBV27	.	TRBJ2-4	CASARGVAKNIQYF	TGTGCCAGCGCCAGGGGGGTAGCCAAAAACATTCAGTACTTC
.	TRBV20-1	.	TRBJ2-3	CSAQKGGGNTDTQYF	TGCAGTGCCCAAAAGGGGGGGGGGAACACAGATACGCAGTATTTT
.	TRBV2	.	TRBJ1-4	CASSDEGGEKLFF	TGTGCCAGCAGTGACGAGGGGGGGGAAAAACTGTTTTTT
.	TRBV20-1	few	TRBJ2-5	CSARDWKQETQYF	TGCAGTGCTAGAGATTGGAAACAAGAGACCCAGTACTTC
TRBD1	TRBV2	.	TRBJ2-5	CASSPDRARKTQYF	TGTGCCAGCAGCCCGGACAGGGCGAGGAAGACCCAGTACTTC
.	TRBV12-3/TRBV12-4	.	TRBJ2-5	CASRPGLQQETQYF	TGTGCCAGCAGGCCGGGCTTGCAACAAGAGACCCAGTACTTC
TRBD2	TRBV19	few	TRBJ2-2	CATDPGGRATGELFF	TGTGCCACCGACCCGGGGGGGCGGGCAACCGGGGAGCTGTTTTTT
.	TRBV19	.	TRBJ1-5	CASSTLENNQPQHF	TGTGCCAGTAGTACTCTGGAGAACAATCAGCCCCAGCATTTT
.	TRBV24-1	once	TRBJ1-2	CATSGGDIGYTF	TGTGCCACCAGTGGTGGGGATATTGGCTACACCTTC
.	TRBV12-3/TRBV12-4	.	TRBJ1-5	CASSGQKAISNQPQHF	TGTGCCAGCTCAGGTCAAAAAGCTATTAGCAATCAGCCCCAGCATTTT
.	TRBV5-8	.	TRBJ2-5	CASSLRTGRETQYF	TGTGCCAGCAGCTTGAGGACGGGCAGGGAGACCCAGTACTTC